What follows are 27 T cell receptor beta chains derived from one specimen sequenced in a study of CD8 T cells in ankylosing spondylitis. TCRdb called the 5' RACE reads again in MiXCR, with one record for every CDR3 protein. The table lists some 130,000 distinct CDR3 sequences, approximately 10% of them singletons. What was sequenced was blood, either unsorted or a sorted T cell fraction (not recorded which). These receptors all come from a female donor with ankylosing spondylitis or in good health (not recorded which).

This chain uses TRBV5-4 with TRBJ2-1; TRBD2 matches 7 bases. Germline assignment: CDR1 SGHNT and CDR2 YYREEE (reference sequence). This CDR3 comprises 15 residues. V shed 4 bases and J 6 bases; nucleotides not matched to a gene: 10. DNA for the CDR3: TGTGCCAGCAGCCTTGACTGGGGGGGTGGCAATGAGCAGTTCTTC. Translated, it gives CASSLDWGGGNEQFF. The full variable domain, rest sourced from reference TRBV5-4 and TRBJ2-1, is ETGVTQSPTHLIKTRGQQVTLRCSSQSGHNTVSWYQQALGQGPQFIFQYYREEENGRGNFPPRFSGLQFPNYSSELNVNALELDDSALYLCASSLDWGGGNEQFFGPGTRLTVL.

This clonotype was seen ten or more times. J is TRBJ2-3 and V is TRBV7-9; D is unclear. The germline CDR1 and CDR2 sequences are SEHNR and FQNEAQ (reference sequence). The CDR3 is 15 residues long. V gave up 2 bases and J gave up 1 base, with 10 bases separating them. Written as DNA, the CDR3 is TGTGCCAGCAGCTTAAGTGGCGTGGGCACAGATACGCAGTATTTT. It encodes CASSLSGVGTDTQYF.

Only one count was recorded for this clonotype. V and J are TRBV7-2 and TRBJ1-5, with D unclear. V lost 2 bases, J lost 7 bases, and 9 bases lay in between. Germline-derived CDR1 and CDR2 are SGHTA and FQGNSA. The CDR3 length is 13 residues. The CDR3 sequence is CASSLSSVQPQHF. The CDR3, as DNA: TGTGCCAGCAGCTTATCCAGCGTCCAGCCCCAGCATTTT.

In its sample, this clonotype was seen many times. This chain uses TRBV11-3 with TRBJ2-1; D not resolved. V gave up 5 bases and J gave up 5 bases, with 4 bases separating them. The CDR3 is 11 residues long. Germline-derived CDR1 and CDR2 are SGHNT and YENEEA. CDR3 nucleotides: TGTGCCAGCAGCCACCACAATGAGCAGTTCTTC. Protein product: CASSHHNEQFF.

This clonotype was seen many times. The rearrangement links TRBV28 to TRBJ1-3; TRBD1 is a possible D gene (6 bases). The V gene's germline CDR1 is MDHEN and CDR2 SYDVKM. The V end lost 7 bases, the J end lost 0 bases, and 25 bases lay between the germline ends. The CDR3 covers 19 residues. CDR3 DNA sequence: TGTGCCAGCATCCCCACAGGGCTAAGACCTTTTCTCTCTGGAAACACCATATATTTT. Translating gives CASIPTGLRPFLSGNTIYF.

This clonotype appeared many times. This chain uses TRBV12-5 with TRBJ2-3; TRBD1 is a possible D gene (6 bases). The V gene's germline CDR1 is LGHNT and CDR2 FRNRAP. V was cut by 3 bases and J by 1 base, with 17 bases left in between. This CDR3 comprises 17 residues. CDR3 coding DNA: TGTGCTAGTGGTTTCCTCCGGGACACCACTCGCACAGATACGCAGTATTTT. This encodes CASGFLRDTTRTDTQYF.

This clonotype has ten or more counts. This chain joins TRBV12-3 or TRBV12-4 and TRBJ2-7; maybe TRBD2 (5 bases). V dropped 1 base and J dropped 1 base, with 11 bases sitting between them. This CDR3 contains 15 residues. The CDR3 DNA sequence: TGTGCCAGCAGTTTAGGAGGGAGTGGATCCTACGAGCAGTACTTC. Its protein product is CASSLGGSGSYEQYF.

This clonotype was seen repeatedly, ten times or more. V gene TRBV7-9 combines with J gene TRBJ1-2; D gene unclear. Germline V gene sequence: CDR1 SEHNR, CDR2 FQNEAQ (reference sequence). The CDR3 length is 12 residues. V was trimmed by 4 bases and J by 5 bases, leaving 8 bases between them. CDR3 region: CASSYPGYGYTF. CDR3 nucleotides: TGTGCCAGCAGCTACCCAGGTTATGGCTACACCTTC. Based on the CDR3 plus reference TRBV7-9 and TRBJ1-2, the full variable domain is DTGVSQNPRHKITKRGQNVTFRCDPISEHNRLYWYRQTLGQGPEFLTYFQNEAQLEKSRLLSDRFSAERPKGSFSTLEIQRTEQGDSAMYLCASSYPGYGYTFGSGTRLTVV.

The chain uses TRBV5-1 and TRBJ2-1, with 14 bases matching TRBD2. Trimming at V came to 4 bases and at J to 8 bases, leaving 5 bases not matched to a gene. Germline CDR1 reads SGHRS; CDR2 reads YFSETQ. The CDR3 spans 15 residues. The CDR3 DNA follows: TGCGCCAGCAGCCAGGGACTAGCGGGAGTCGATGAGCAGTTCTTC. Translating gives CASSQGLAGVDEQFF.

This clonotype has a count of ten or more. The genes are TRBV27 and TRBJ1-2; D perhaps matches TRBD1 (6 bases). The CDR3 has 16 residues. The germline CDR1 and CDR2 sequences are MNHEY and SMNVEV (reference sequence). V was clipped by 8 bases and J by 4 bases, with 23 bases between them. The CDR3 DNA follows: TGTGCCAGCGGGTTTTTCCCGAACAGGGCATCCTATGGCTACACCTTC. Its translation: CASGFFPNRASYGYTF.

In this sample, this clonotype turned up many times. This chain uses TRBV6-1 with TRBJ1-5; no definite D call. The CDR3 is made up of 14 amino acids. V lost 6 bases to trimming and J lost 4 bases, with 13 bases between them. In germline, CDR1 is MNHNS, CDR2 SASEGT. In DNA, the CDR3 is TGTGCCAGCAGAGCAAACACGGGGAATCAGCCCCAGCATTTT. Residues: CASRANTGNQPQHF.

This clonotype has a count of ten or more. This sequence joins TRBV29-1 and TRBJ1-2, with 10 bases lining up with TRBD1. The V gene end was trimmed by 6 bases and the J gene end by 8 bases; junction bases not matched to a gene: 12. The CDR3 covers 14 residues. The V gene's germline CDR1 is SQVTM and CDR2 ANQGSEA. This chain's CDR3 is CSVGSPGQGIGYTF. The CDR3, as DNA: TGCAGCGTCGGATCACCGGGACAGGGGATAGGCTACACCTTC.

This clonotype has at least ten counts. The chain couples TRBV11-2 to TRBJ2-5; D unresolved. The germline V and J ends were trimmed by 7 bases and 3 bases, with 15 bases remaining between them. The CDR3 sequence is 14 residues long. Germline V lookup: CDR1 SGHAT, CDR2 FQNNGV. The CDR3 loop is CASNPQRGEETQYF. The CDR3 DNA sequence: TGTGCCAGCAACCCCCAGCGCGGAGAAGAGACCCAGTACTTC.

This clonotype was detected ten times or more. The chain's CDR3 is CASSQDRAGTYNEQFF. The CDR3 nucleotides read TGCGCCAGCAGCCAAGATAGGGCGGGAACCTACAATGAGCAGTTCTTC. The genes are TRBV4-1 and TRBJ2-1; a possible D gene is TRBD2 (6 bases). Germline V gives CDR1 MGHRA, CDR2 YSYEKL. CDR3 length equals 16 residues. Deletions cut 0 bases from V and 2 bases from J, with 11 bases between.

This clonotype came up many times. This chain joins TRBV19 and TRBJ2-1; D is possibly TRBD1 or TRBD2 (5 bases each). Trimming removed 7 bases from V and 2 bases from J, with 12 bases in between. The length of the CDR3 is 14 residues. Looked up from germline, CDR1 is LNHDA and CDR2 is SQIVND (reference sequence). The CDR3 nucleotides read TGTGCCAGTACTCCCTCGGGACCCTACAATGAGCAGTTCTTC. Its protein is CASTPSGPYNEQFF.

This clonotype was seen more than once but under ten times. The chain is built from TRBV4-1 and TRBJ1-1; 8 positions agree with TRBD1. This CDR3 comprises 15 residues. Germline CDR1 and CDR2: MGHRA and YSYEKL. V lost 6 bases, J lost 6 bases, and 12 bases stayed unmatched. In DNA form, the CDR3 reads TGCGCCAGCAGTTCCTACAGGGGGGGGGTTTCTGAAGCTTTCTTT. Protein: CASSSYRGGVSEAFF.

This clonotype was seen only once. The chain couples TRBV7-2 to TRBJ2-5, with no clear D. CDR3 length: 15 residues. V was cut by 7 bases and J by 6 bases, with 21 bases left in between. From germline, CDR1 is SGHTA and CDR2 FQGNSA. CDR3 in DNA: TGTGCCAGCAACTTGACATCGGGTGGAGAGAAGACCCAGTACTTC. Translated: CASNLTSGGEKTQYF.

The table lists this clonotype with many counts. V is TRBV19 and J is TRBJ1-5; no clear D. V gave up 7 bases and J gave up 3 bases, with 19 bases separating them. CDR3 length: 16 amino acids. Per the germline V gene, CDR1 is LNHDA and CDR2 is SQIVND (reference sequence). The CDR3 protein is CASTAGVDGPNQPQHF. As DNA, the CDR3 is TGTGCCAGTACTGCTGGGGTAGACGGCCCCAATCAGCCCCAGCATTTT.

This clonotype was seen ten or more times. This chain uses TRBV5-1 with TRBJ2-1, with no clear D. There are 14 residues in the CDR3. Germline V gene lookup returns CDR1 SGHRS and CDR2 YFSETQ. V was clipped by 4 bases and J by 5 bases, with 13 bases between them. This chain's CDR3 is CASSQAPRNNEQFF. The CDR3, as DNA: TGCGCCAGCAGCCAGGCCCCACGGAACAATGAGCAGTTCTTC.

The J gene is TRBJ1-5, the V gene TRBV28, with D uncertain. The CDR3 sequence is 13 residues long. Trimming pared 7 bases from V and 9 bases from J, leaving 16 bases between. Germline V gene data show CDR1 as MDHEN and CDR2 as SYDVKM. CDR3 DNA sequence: TGTGCCAGCATAACTCGGCAAATGGGGCCCCAGCATTTT. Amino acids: CASITRQMGPQHF.

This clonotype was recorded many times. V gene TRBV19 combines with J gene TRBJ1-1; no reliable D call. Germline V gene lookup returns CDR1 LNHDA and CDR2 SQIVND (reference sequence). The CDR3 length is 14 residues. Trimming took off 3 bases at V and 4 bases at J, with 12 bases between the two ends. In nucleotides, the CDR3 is TGTGCCAGTAGTATGGAGGCCCCGAGCACTGAAGCTTTCTTT. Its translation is CASSMEAPSTEAFF.

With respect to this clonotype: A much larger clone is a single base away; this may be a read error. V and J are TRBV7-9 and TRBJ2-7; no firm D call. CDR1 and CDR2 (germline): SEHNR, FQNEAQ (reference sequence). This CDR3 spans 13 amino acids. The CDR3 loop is CASSLSRFNEQCF. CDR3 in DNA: TGTGCCAGCAGCTTATCTAGGTTTAACGAGCAGTGCTTC.

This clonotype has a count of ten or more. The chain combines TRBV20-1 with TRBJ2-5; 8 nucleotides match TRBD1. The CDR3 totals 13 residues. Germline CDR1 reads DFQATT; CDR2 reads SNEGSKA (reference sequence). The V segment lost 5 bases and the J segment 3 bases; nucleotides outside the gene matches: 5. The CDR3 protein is CSAPGQAEETQYF. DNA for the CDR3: TGCAGTGCTCCGGGACAGGCGGAAGAGACCCAGTACTTC.

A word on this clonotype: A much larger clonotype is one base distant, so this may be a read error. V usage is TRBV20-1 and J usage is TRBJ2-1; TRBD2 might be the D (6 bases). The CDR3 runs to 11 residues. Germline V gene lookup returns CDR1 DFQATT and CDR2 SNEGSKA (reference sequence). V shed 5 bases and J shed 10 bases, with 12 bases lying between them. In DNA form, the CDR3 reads TGCAGTGCTGGAGGGGTGGAGGAGCAGTTCTTC. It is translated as CSAGGVEEQFF.

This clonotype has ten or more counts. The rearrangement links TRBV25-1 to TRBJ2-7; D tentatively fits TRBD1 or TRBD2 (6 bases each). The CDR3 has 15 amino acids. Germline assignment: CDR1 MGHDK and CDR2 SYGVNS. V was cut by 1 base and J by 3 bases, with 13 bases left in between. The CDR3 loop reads CASSESSGGYYEQYF. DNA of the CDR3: TGTGCCAGCAGTGAATCATCCGGGGGCTACTACGAGCAGTACTTC.

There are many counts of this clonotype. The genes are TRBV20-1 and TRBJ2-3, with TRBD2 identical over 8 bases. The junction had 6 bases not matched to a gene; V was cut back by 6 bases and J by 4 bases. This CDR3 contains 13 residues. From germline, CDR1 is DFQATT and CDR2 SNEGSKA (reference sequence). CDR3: CSAPTSVADTQYF. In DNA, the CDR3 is TGCAGTGCCCCGACTAGCGTGGCAGATACGCAGTATTTT.

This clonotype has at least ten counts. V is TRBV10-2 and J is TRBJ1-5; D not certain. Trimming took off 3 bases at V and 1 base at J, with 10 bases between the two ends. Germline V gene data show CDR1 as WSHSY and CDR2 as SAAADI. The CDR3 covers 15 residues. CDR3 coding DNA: TGCGCCAGCAGTGACTCGGGCAGGAGCAATCAGCCCCAGCATTTT. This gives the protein CASSDSGRSNQPQHF.